These 11 T cell receptor beta chains share one sample of origin, sequenced in a study of Tregs in tolerant kidney transplant recipients. Profiled with immunoSEQ multiplex PCR; TCRdb holds only in-frame clones, not every one. The sample has 50,000 or so clones. The sample in question was CD4+ T cells from blood, obtained before the transplant. The source is a human donor who received a combined kidney and bone marrow transplant.

Comment on this clone: The read terminates 3 residues before the CDR3 end, so the remaining end is supplied by the germline J gene. This chain links TRBV18 with TRBJ1-5; 8 bases align to TRBD1. The junction had 13 bases not matched to a gene; V was cut back by 6 bases and J by 6 bases. Germline V lookup: CDR1 KGHSH, CDR2 LQKENI. The CDR3 has 16 residues. The sequenced part of the CDR3 DNA is TGTGCCAGCTCCCCATATCGGCAGGGGGCGGGTCAGCCC. Residues: CASSPYRQGAGQP. The full CDR3 protein reads CASSPYRQGAGQPQHF.

As regards this clone: The read stops 3 residues short of the end of the CDR3; the missing end is completed from the germline J gene. This chain links TRBV18 with TRBJ1-3; the match to TRBD1 covers 7 bases. Unmatched junction bases numbered 8, after V lost 0 bases and J lost 3 bases. Germline V lookup: CDR1 KGHSH, CDR2 LQKENI. The CDR3 loop spans 17 amino acids. CDR3 sequence: CASSPPLTGIGGNTIYF. The CDR3 bases that were read are TGTGCCAGCTCACCACCCCTGACAGGGATCGGTGGAAACACC.

With respect to this clone: The read ends 3 residues shy of where the CDR3 ends; the end is completed using the germline J gene. The rearrangement links TRBV7-2 to TRBJ2-7, with a weak D call TRBD2 (6 bases). Trimming removed 2 bases from V and 4 bases from J, with 6 bases in between. CDR3 length: 12 amino acids. In germline, CDR1 is SGHTA, CDR2 FQGNSA. The sequenced part of the CDR3 DNA is TGTGCCAGCAGCTTACGGGGGTACGAG. This codes for CASSLRGYE. The CDR3 reads in full as CASSLRGYEQYF.

As to this clone: The CDR3 end is not reached by the read, which stops 3 residues before it; the germline J gene fills it in. The J gene is TRBJ1-1, the V gene TRBV2; D remains ambiguous. Germline V gives CDR1 SNHLY, CDR2 FYNNEI. The CDR3 length is 11 residues. Trimming removed 5 bases at V and 3 bases at J, with 4 bases between. CDR3 bases read: TGTGCCAGCAGTCTGTACACTGAA. Encoded protein: CASSLYTE. The entire CDR3 reads CASSLYTEAFF. Complete variable domain (other parts from reference TRBV2 and TRBJ1-1): EPEVTQTPSHQVTQMGQEVILRCVPISNHLYFYWYRQILGQKVEFLVSFYNNEISEKSEIFDDQFSVERPDGSNFTLKIRSTKLEDSAMYFCASSLYTEAFFGQGTRLTVV.

Notes on this clone: The read finishes 3 residues shy of the CDR3 end, and the germline J gene is used to complete it. The chain joins TRBV20-1 to TRBJ2-5; no reliable D call. Trimming took off 6 bases at V and 5 bases at J, with 13 bases between the two ends. CDR3 length equals 12 residues. CDR1 and CDR2 from the germline V gene are DFQATT and SNEGSKA (reference sequence). CDR3 DNA, as far as it was read: TGCAGTGCCCCGGCGGCATGGGAGACC. It yields the protein CSAPAAWET. The full CDR3 protein reads CSAPAAWETQYF.

The sequenced part of the CDR3 DNA is TGTGCCAGTAGTCCCCAACCAGGGAGAGCAGGGGAAAAA. It codes for CASSPQPGRAGEK. The CDR3 in full is CASSPQPGRAGEKLFF. The chain has TRBV19 and TRBJ1-4, with D perhaps matching TRBD1 (5 bases). The observed sequence ends 3 residues before the CDR3 terminus, with the missing tail filled in from the germline J gene. The germline V gene has CDR1 LNHDA and CDR2 SQIVND (reference sequence). The CDR3 spans 16 residues. V shed 5 bases and J shed 8 bases, with 21 bases lying between them.

Of note for this clone: The CDR3 end falls 3 residues outside the read, so it is completed with the germline J gene. The V call is TRBV11-2, the J call TRBJ2-3; D is uncertain. Trimming shortened V by 1 base and J by 5 bases, and 10 bases separated the two germline ends. The CDR3 totals 14 residues. Germline V gene data show CDR1 as SGHAT and CDR2 as FQNNGV. The CDR3 DNA, read in part, is TGTGCCAGCAGCTTAGTCTCAGTTGGAGATACG. This encodes CASSLVSVGDT. The whole CDR3 is CASSLVSVGDTQYF.

A note on this clone: The missing CDR3 end, 3 residues past where the read stops, is filled in from the germline J gene. The chain uses TRBV18 and TRBJ1-1; TRBD1 agrees at 7 bases. Germline V gene sequence: CDR1 KGHSH, CDR2 LQKENI. Trimming removed 4 bases from V and 4 bases from J; junction bases left unmatched: 3. The CDR3 is made up of 13 amino acids. The CDR3 DNA, read in part, is TGTGCCAGCTCACAGGGGGCGATCACTGAA. Translated: CASSQGAITE. From start to end, the CDR3 is CASSQGAITEAFF.

Regarding this clone: The read stops 3 residues short of the end of the CDR3; the missing end is completed from the germline J gene. This chain connects TRBV10-3 to TRBJ1-1, with 7 positions matching TRBD1. V was clipped by 3 bases and J by 0 bases; unmatched bases: 4. This CDR3 has 15 amino acids. Germline assignment: CDR1 ENHRY and CDR2 SYGVKD. CDR3 bases read: TGTGCCATCAGTGATAAAGGGGGCCTGAACACTGAA. Translation: CAISDKGGLNTE. The entire CDR3 sequence reads CAISDKGGLNTEAFF.

Points on this clone: The read gets to within 3 residues of the CDR3 end, and the germline J gene fills in the rest. The rearrangement joins TRBV29-1 to TRBJ1-1; D not resolved. CDR1 and CDR2 (germline): SQVTM, ANQGSEA. V gave up 7 bases and J gave up 4 bases, with 13 bases separating them. This CDR3 has 12 residues. The CDR3 bases that were read are TGCAGCGCCCATCGGTCGGGCACTGAA. Its translation: CSAHRSGTE. In full, the CDR3 is CSAHRSGTEAFF.

In regard to this clone: The observed sequence ends 3 residues before the CDR3 terminus, with the missing tail filled in from the germline J gene. The V gene is TRBV5-6, the J gene TRBJ2-7; 11 bases are shared with TRBD2. The CDR3 has 15 residues. Germline CDR1 SGHDT, CDR2 YYEEEE. The V and J ends lost 7 bases and 2 bases, in that order; junction bases with no gene match: 8. CDR3: CASPNLAGGTYEQYF. CDR3 bases read: TGTGCCAGCCCAAATTTAGCGGGAGGGACCTACGAG.